This T cell receptor beta chain was captured in a study of cytotoxic CD8 clonotypes in ibrutinib-treated CLL. Looking at the study overall: Once patients had received a median 12 months of treatment, range 6 to 36, response samples were obtained.

With cryopreserved PBMCs as the source, 2 to 2.5 micrograms of genomic DNA went to TCR beta libraries. The protocol was immunoSEQ multiplex PCR, while the TCRdb copy is restricted to in-frame clones and leaves out a portion. The data show 250,000 to 350,000 clones, around 69% seen once. This receptor was taken from a human donor with chronic lymphocytic leukemia. The material was PBMCs, obtained at disease progression, from a patient treated with ibrutinib.

The CDR3 loop reads CASSKSVQVSTDTQYF. The DNA of the CDR3 is TGTGCCAGCAGCAAATCCGTACAGGTTAGCACAGATACGCAGTATTTT. The chain employs TRBV21-1 and TRBJ2-3; TRBD1, the D gene given by the table, was not confirmed from the DNA. TRBV21-1 is classified as a pseudogene. The CDR3 is 16 amino acids.